The next 26 T cell receptor beta chains were all read from a single sample in a study of PD-1 blockade in classical Hodgkin lymphoma. The repertoire was sequenced with immunoSEQ multiplex PCR; TCRdb's copy has only in-frame clones and lacks some. Of some 100,000 clones in the sample, around nine tenths were seen once. After autologous stem cell transplantation all patients relapsed, and prior brentuximab vedotin exposure differed between cohorts. This specimen consisted of peripheral blood mononuclear cells (PBMCs), obtained at baseline. The receptors shown here come from a human donor with classical Hodgkin lymphoma.

V usage is TRBV27 and J usage is TRBJ2-3, with 8 bases that match TRBD2. The CDR3 has 16 residues. CDR1 is MNHEY, CDR2 SMNVEV, per germline (reference sequence). V lost 6 bases, J lost 2 bases, and 10 bases stayed unmatched. The CDR3 loop reads CASSPPSGHFTDTQYF. The CDR3 bases are TGTGCCAGCAGCCCGCCTAGCGGGCATTTCACAGATACGCAGTATTTT.

This chain connects TRBV14 to TRBJ2-5, with D perhaps assigned TRBD1 or TRBD2 (5 bases each). Between the trimmed V and J ends, which lost 2 bases and 7 bases, there was a span of 8 bases. The CDR3 runs 12 residues. Germline CDR1 reads SGHDN; CDR2 reads FVKESK. CDR3 sequence (DNA): TGTGCCAGCAGCCAACAGGGACCGACCCAGTACTTC. Protein product: CASSQQGPTQYF.

This clone came up a few times. This chain joins TRBV6-1 and TRBJ2-5; the D gene could be TRBD1 or TRBD2 (5 bases each). Germline V gives CDR1 MNHNS, CDR2 SASEGT. Trimming took off 2 bases at V and 3 bases at J, with 13 bases between the two ends. CDR3 length equals 15 residues. This CDR3 is CASSEFGAQKETQYF. CDR3 sequence (DNA): TGTGCCAGCAGTGAATTCGGGGCTCAGAAAGAGACCCAGTACTTC.

The chain joins TRBV5-5 to TRBJ2-7; either TRBD1 or TRBD2 may supply D (5 bases each). CDR3 length: 15 residues. Looked up from germline, CDR1 is SGHKS and CDR2 is YYEKEE (reference sequence). Trimming stripped 2 bases from V and 1 base from J, with 13 bases between. The chain's CDR3 is CASSFSVGDSYEQYF. In nucleotides, the CDR3 is TGTGCCAGCAGCTTCTCAGTGGGGGATTCCTACGAGCAGTACTTC. The full variable domain, with the rest looked up from reference TRBV5-5 and TRBJ2-7, is DAGVTQSPTHLIKTRGQQVTLRCSPISGHKSVSWYQQVLGQGPQFIFQYYEKEERGRGNFPDRFSARQFPNYSSELNVNALLLGDSALYLCASSFSVGDSYEQYFGPGTRLTVT.

The CDR3 DNA follows: TGTGCCAGCACCTTTGGGGTCCCCTACGAGCAGTACTTC. It encodes CASTFGVPYEQYF. The chain joins TRBV28 to TRBJ2-7; D call uncertain. CDR3 size: 13 residues. CDR1 is MDHEN, CDR2 SYDVKM, per germline. The ends were cut back, 7 bases at V and 2 bases at J, with 12 bases in the middle.

In the case of this clone: Other nucleotide sequences in the sample specify the same CDR3. The chain links TRBV6-6 to TRBJ1-1; 9 bases are a match to TRBD1. The CDR3 extends over 14 amino acids. Germline lookup yields CDR1 MNHNY and CDR2 SVGAGI (reference sequence). The V and J ends lost 4 bases and 4 bases, in that order; junction bases with no gene match: 4. The DNA for the CDR3 is TGTGCCAGCAGTTTACAGGGGGCTCGCACTGAAGCTTTCTTT. Residues: CASSLQGARTEAFF.

V is TRBV5-1 and J is TRBJ2-5; D is perhaps TRBD1 (7 bases). V lost 4 bases to trimming and J lost 3 bases, with 19 bases between them. The CDR3 runs to 16 residues. Germline values: CDR1 SGHRS, CDR2 YFSETQ. This chain's CDR3 is CASSRGAGGREETQYF. As DNA, the CDR3 is TGCGCCAGCAGCCGAGGGGCAGGGGGGAGAGAAGAGACCCAGTACTTC.

Concerning this clone itself: One end of the junction does not line up with germline, which may come from a read error. The chain links TRBV7-7 to TRBJ2-7; D is uncertain. The CDR3 covers 13 residues. CDR1 and CDR2 from the germline V gene are SSHAT and FNYEAQ (reference sequence). The CDR3 spells CASSPSPSYEQYF. For the CDR3, the DNA is TGTGCTAGCAGCCCCAGCCCCTCCTACGAGCAGTACTTC.

This sequence joins TRBV29-1 and TRBJ2-3; D is unclear. Trimming shortened V by 7 bases and J by 5 bases, and 4 bases separated the two germline ends. Germline lookup yields CDR1 SQVTM and CDR2 ANQGSEA. This CDR3 is built from 9 residues. Here the CDR3 reads CSAGDTQYF. CDR3 nucleotide sequence: TGCAGCGCGGGAGATACGCAGTATTTT.

The chain links TRBV5-1 to TRBJ1-4; D is undetermined. Per the germline V gene, CDR1 is SGHRS and CDR2 is YFSETQ. The CDR3 has 14 residues. V lost 0 bases to trimming and J lost 12 bases, with 15 bases between them. The CDR3 nucleotides are TGCGCCAGCAGCTTGGGTAGGCTCAACGATGAACTGTTTTTT. Its translation: CASSLGRLNDELFF.

The chain has TRBV7-9 and TRBJ1-1, with D possibly matching TRBD1 (5 bases). There are 15 residues in the CDR3. Trimming cost V 5 bases and J 0 bases, with 13 bases left between them. Germline V gene sequence: CDR1 SEHNR, CDR2 FQNEAQ (reference sequence). The CDR3 spells CASSLRAGVNTEAFF. In DNA, the CDR3 is TGTGCCAGCAGCCTACGGGCGGGGGTGAACACTGAAGCTTTCTTT.

This CDR3 is CASSLAAQRNTEAFF. The DNA for the CDR3 is TGTGCCAGCAGCTTAGCCGCACAGCGGAACACTGAAGCTTTCTTT. The chain carries TRBV7-9 and TRBJ1-1; D uncertain. The CDR3 loop spans 15 amino acids. The V and J ends lost 0 bases and 1 base respectively, with 9 bases between them. CDR1 is SEHNR and CDR2 is FQNEAQ in the germline V gene (reference sequence).

The chain is built from TRBV5-1 and TRBJ2-3; 12 bases fit TRBD2. Germline-derived CDR1 and CDR2 are SGHRS and YFSETQ. Unmatched junction bases numbered 4, after V lost 0 bases and J lost 5 bases. This CDR3 is built from 16 residues. The DNA for the CDR3 is TGCGCCAGCAGCTTGGGGACTAGCGGGAATGGAGATACGCAGTATTTT. Translating it yields CASSLGTSGNGDTQYF.

The chain has TRBV5-1 and TRBJ2-7, with 12 bases matching TRBD2. Per the germline V gene, CDR1 is SGHRS and CDR2 is YFSETQ. This CDR3 has 16 amino acids. V trimming: 4 bases; J trimming: 2 bases; junction bases outside the gene matches: 7. In nucleotides, the CDR3 is TGCGCCAGCAGCCTGGAACTAGCGGGAGGCGCCTACGAGCAGTACTTC. This gives the protein CASSLELAGGAYEQYF.

This chain links TRBV30 with TRBJ1-4; D remains ambiguous. Trimming shortened V by 5 bases and J by 0 bases, and 19 bases separated the two germline ends. The germline V gene encodes CDR1 GTSNPN and CDR2 SVGIG (reference sequence). The length of the CDR3 is 17 residues. The chain's CDR3 is CAWATRRPLATNEKLFF. As DNA, the CDR3 is TGTGCCTGGGCTACCCGGAGACCTCTAGCAACTAATGAAAAACTGTTTTTT.

The rearrangement joins TRBV7-9 to TRBJ2-1; D is unclear. The CDR3 has 15 amino acids. V gave up 1 base and J gave up 0 bases, with 7 bases separating them. Per germline, CDR1 SEHNR and CDR2 FQNEAQ (reference sequence). The CDR3 loop reads CASSLGASSYNEQFF. The CDR3 DNA is TGTGCCAGCAGCTTAGGAGCCAGCTCCTACAATGAGCAGTTCTTC. The variable domain in full, completed from reference TRBV7-9 and TRBJ2-1, reads DTGVSQNPRHKITKRGQNVTFRCDPISEHNRLYWYRQTLGQGPEFLTYFQNEAQLEKSRLLSDRFSAERPKGSFSTLEIQRTEQGDSAMYLCASSLGASSYNEQFFGPGTRLTVL.

CDR3 loop: CASSLGTSGSSSYEQYF. CDR3 in DNA: TGTGCCAGCAGTTTAGGTACTAGCGGGAGTTCCTCCTACGAGCAGTACTTC. The J gene is TRBJ2-7, the V gene TRBV28, with 11 bases that match TRBD2. Germline V gene data show CDR1 as MDHEN and CDR2 as SYDVKM. The trim removed 2 bases at V and 0 bases at J, leaving 6 bases unmatched. The CDR3 contains 17 residues.

Written as DNA, the CDR3 is TGCGCCAGCAGCCTATCAGGAGGGCCGCAGGGTAGCACAGATACGCAGTATTTT. It specifies CASSLSGGPQGSTDTQYF. This chain connects TRBV4-1 to TRBJ2-3; D perhaps matches TRBD2 (6 bases). The V and J ends lost 4 bases and 0 bases respectively, with 20 bases between them. Germline V gene data show CDR1 as MGHRA and CDR2 as YSYEKL. The CDR3 consists of 18 residues.

The rearrangement joins TRBV27 to TRBJ1-2; 8 nucleotides line up with TRBD1. This CDR3 is 14 amino acids long. CDR1 MNHEY and CDR2 SMNVEV come from the germline V gene (reference sequence). V shed 5 bases, J shed 7 bases, and the junction held 9 bases outside the gene matches. The CDR3 spells CASSDRTGRLGYTF. CDR3 bases: TGTGCCAGCAGTGATCGGACAGGGAGGCTTGGCTACACCTTC.

The chain uses TRBV5-1 and TRBJ2-2, with D perhaps matching TRBD1 or TRBD2 (6 bases each). Germline values: CDR1 SGHRS, CDR2 YFSETQ. Trimming left V 6 bases short and J 2 bases short, with 17 bases between. CDR3 length equals 16 residues. DNA of the CDR3: TGCGCCAGCAAGGGGGGAAACTTACTTAACACCGGGGAGCTGTTTTTT. This sequence encodes CASKGGNLLNTGELFF.

J is TRBJ1-2 and V is TRBV5-4; D uncertain. V was shortened by 4 bases and J by 8 bases, with 15 bases between the two germline ends. From germline, CDR1 is SGHNT and CDR2 YYREEE (reference sequence). CDR3 length: 13 amino acids. Here the CDR3 reads CASSKTVGGGYTF. The CDR3 DNA reads as TGTGCCAGCAGCAAGACGGTCGGAGGAGGCTACACCTTC.

CDR3 sequence: CASSLFGGLSYEQYF. The DNA for the CDR3 is TGTGCCAGCAGCTTATTCGGGGGGCTTTCCTACGAGCAGTACTTC. The rearrangement links TRBV7-8 to TRBJ2-7; weak D call: TRBD2 (7 bases). The CDR3 is 15 residues long. Germline V lookup: CDR1 SGHVS, CDR2 FQNEAQ. V was pared by 2 bases and J by 1 base, with 12 bases between.

This chain joins TRBV5-6 and TRBJ1-5, with unresolved D. The V end lost 4 bases, the J end lost 0 bases, and 8 bases lay between the germline ends. The CDR3 has 14 amino acids. CDR1 and CDR2 (germline): SGHDT, YYEEEE. CDR3 in amino acids: CASSNWGSNQPQHF. In DNA form, the CDR3 reads TGTGCCAGCAGCAATTGGGGTAGCAATCAGCCCCAGCATTTT. The full variable domain, rest sourced from reference TRBV5-6 and TRBJ1-5, is DAGVTQSPTHLIKTRGQQVTLRCSPKSGHDTVSWYQQALGQGPQFIFQYYEEEERQRGNFPDRFSGHQFPNYSSELNVNALLLGDSALYLCASSNWGSNQPQHFGDGTRLSIL.

The V gene is TRBV19, the J gene TRBJ2-7, with D possibly being TRBD1 or TRBD2 (5 bases each). The V end lost 3 bases, the J end lost 3 bases, and 15 bases lay between the germline ends. The CDR3 has 15 amino acids. Germline V CDR1 and CDR2: LNHDA, SQIVND (reference sequence). The chain's CDR3 is CASSIQGEASYEQYF. The CDR3 DNA is TGTGCCAGTAGTATTCAGGGAGAGGCGAGCTACGAGCAGTACTTC.

This sequence joins TRBV6-1 and TRBJ2-7; D is unclear. Germline V lookup: CDR1 MNHNS, CDR2 SASEGT. The length of the CDR3 is 13 residues. The ends were cut back, 0 bases at V and 6 bases at J, with 9 bases in the middle. The CDR3 nucleotides are TGTGCCAGCAGTGAAGCGGGCGTTGGCGAGCAGTACTTC. It encodes CASSEAGVGEQYF.

V usage is TRBV27 and J usage is TRBJ1-1; 7 nucleotides match TRBD1. This CDR3 comprises 15 residues. Germline loops: CDR1 MNHEY, CDR2 SMNVEV (reference sequence). V lost 2 bases to trimming and J lost 0 bases; unmatched junction nucleotides: 3. Written as DNA, the CDR3 is TGTGCCAGCAGTTTACAAGGGGGCCTGAACACTGAAGCTTTCTTT. Its protein product is CASSLQGGLNTEAFF.